This TCR beta chain came from a study of blood T cell repertoires in COVID-19. Across the study: The United States, Italy and Spain supplied acute and convalescent COVID-19 samples. Nucleic acid was either cDNA or gDNA, and it came from T cells, B-cell-depleted T cells, or PBMCs.

Original data processing: Amplification with reference gene primers provided the estimates of nucleated cell counts. Sequencing was performed with immunoSEQ multiplex PCR; in TCRdb, only in-frame clones are kept and a portion is missing. The V and J calls and clone size are taken from that table; D and trimming were inferred from the DNA. The repertoire holds over 20,000 clones, with 83% as singletons. Trimming cost V 5 bases and J 4 bases; bases outside gene matches: 4. This CDR3 comprises 14 residues. Germline CDR1 SGHAT, CDR2 FQNNGV. Material for sequencing was peripheral blood. The chain couples TRBV11-2 to TRBJ2-5, with 10 bases aligning to TRBD1. The source is a man in his 70s with acute or convalescent COVID-19. The CDR3 loop is CASSPWDRGETQYF. CDR3 DNA sequence: TGTGCCAGCAGCCCATGGGACAGGGGAGAGACCCAGTACTTC.